These 30 T cell receptor beta chains were sequenced from one sample in a study of T cell responses to AZD1222 COVID-19 vaccine. TCRdb keeps only in-frame clones here, not all; method: immunoSEQ multiplex PCR. The profile covers roughly 150,000 clones, with approximately 88% appearing a single time and roughly 4.3% taken by the ten largest. Sequences were derived from peripheral blood, sampled on day 0 of AZD1222 vaccination. The receptors come from an adult in good health.

The V and J genes are TRBV5-6 and TRBJ1-4; D gene uncertain. CDR3 length: 16 amino acids. Germline V gene lookup returns CDR1 SGHDT and CDR2 YYEEEE. The germline V and J ends were trimmed by 1 base and 4 bases, with 14 bases remaining between them. The CDR3 reads CASSLSPDGINEKLFF. CDR3 DNA: TGTGCCAGCAGCTTGTCCCCGGACGGGATTAATGAAAAACTGTTTTTT. Filled out from reference TRBV5-6 and TRBJ1-4, the complete variable domain reads DAGVTQSPTHLIKTRGQQVTLRCSPKSGHDTVSWYQQALGQGPQFIFQYYEEEERQRGNFPDRFSGHQFPNYSSELNVNALLLGDSALYLCASSLSPDGINEKLFFGSGTQLSVL.

The rearrangement joins TRBV10-3 to TRBJ1-1; D unclear. The ends were cut back, 2 bases at V and 1 base at J, with 5 bases in the middle. This CDR3 contains 13 residues. Germline values: CDR1 ENHRY, CDR2 SYGVKD. CDR3 amino acids: CAISETGNTEAFF. In DNA form, the CDR3 reads TGTGCCATCAGTGAGACGGGGAACACTGAAGCTTTCTTT.

This clone was detected only a few times. The rearrangement uses TRBV4-1 and TRBJ1-2, with a weak D call TRBD1 (5 bases). Trimming left V 6 bases short and J 4 bases short, with 9 bases between. Germline V lookup: CDR1 MGHRA, CDR2 YSYEKL. This CDR3 contains 12 residues. The CDR3: CASSIDSYGYTF. DNA of the CDR3: TGCGCCAGCAGTATTGACAGCTATGGCTACACCTTC.

This chain links TRBV14 with TRBJ2-1, with 9 bases that match TRBD1. The trim removed 1 base at V and 9 bases at J, leaving 10 bases unmatched. The CDR3 has 16 residues. The V gene's germline CDR1 is SGHDN and CDR2 FVKESK. The DNA for the CDR3 is TGTGCCAGCAGCCAAGGGTATACAGGGGGCAGGATTGAGCAGTTCTTC. Encoded protein: CASSQGYTGGRIEQFF.

The chain is built from TRBV28 and TRBJ2-4; no clear D gene. Germline CDR1 reads MDHEN; CDR2 reads SYDVKM. V lost 6 bases to trimming and J lost 1 base, with 16 bases between them. CDR3 length: 16 amino acids. Here the CDR3 reads CASSPSNVGAKNIQYF. The CDR3 DNA reads TGTGCCAGCAGCCCTTCCAACGTGGGCGCCAAAAACATTCAGTACTTC. The whole variable domain, filled in from reference TRBV28 and TRBJ2-4, reads DVKVTQSSRYLVKRTGEKVFLECVQDMDHENMFWYRQDPGLGLRLIYFSYDVKMKEKGDIPEGYSVSREKKERFSLILESASTNQTSMYLCASSPSNVGAKNIQYFGAGTRLSVL.

There are many counts of this clone. This chain links TRBV4-1 with TRBJ2-1; 8 bases are shared with TRBD2. J was trimmed by 9 bases and V by 0 bases; bases with no gene match: 10. The CDR3 runs to 16 residues. CDR1 is MGHRA and CDR2 is YSYEKL in the germline V gene. The CDR3 bases are TGCGCCAGCAGCCAAGATCGGGGGGGCCCCTTCGGTGAGCAGTTCTTC. Residues: CASSQDRGGPFGEQFF.

The chain combines TRBV19 with TRBJ1-2; D possibly corresponds to TRBD1 (5 bases). The CDR3 has 13 residues. Germline V gene sequence: CDR1 LNHDA, CDR2 SQIVND (reference sequence). Trimming stripped 5 bases from V and 5 bases from J, with 12 bases between. The CDR3 DNA reads TGTGCCAGTAGTTACCGGGGCGATTATGGCTACACCTTC. Translating gives CASSYRGDYGYTF.

The rearrangement uses TRBV7-3 and TRBJ1-6; no clear D. Per the germline V gene, CDR1 is SGHTA and CDR2 is FQGTGA. This CDR3 contains 15 residues. The germline V and J ends were trimmed by 2 bases and 6 bases, with 11 bases remaining between them. For the CDR3, the DNA is TGTGCCAGCAGCTTACTCGGGAATATTAATTCACCCCTCCACTTT. It yields the protein CASSLLGNINSPLHF.

This clone has just a few counts. Other nucleotide sequences in the sample specify the same CDR3. The chain recombines TRBV12-3 or TRBV12-4 with TRBJ1-5, with D tentatively TRBD1 (5 bases). The V gene lost 3 bases and the J gene lost 7 bases, with 7 bases spanning the gap. This CDR3 is built from 12 residues. As DNA, the CDR3 is TGTGCCAGCAGTTTTGGGGGGCAGCCCCAGCATTTT. Encoded protein: CASSFGGQPQHF.

The V and J genes are TRBV28 and TRBJ2-1, with D unresolved. Germline loops: CDR1 MDHEN, CDR2 SYDVKM. V was cut by 10 bases and J by 0 bases, with 10 bases left in between. CDR3 length equals 13 residues. The CDR3 loop reads CATYSSSYNEQFF. In nucleotides, the CDR3 is TGTGCCACCTACTCCAGCTCCTACAATGAGCAGTTCTTC.

This clone was counted only a few times. The CDR3 region has the DNA TGTGCCAGCAGTCGACTAGCGGGGGGGCCCGCCCCGCCACACCCGTACTTC. This sequence encodes CASSRLAGGPAPPHPYF. The chain combines TRBV28 with TRBJ2-5; the match to TRBD2 covers 14 bases. The J segment lost 13 bases and the V segment lost 5 bases, leaving 18 bases of the junction unmatched. Germline V gene data show CDR1 as MDHEN and CDR2 as SYDVKM. The CDR3 runs to 17 residues.

The rearrangement joins TRBV5-1 to TRBJ2-1; 7 bases are shared with TRBD2. The length of the CDR3 is 16 residues. Germline CDR1 SGHRS, CDR2 YFSETQ. The ends lost 5 bases at V and 0 bases at J; junction bases unmatched: 8. CDR3 coding DNA: TGCGCCAGCAGATTTTCAGGACTAGTCTCCTACAATGAGCAGTTCTTC. It is translated as CASRFSGLVSYNEQFF.

The chain combines TRBV24-1 with TRBJ1-2, with D uncertain. Germline CDR1 is KGHDR and CDR2 is SFDVKD. V dropped 3 bases and J dropped 0 bases, with 4 bases sitting between them. The CDR3 runs 13 residues. The CDR3 nucleotides read TGTGCCACCAGTGATCTAGCTAACTATGGCTACACCTTC. It is translated as CATSDLANYGYTF.

This clone was seen just once. The CDR3 DNA reads as TGTGCCAGCAGGGGACAGGGGTCGGCATCCTATGGCTACACCTTC. It codes for CASRGQGSASYGYTF. This rearrangement joins TRBV28 to TRBJ1-2, with 10 bases aligning to TRBD1. The V gene's germline CDR1 is MDHEN and CDR2 SYDVKM. The ends lost 6 bases at V and 4 bases at J; junction bases unmatched: 8. There are 15 residues in the CDR3.

The rearrangement links TRBV5-1 to TRBJ2-7, with D perhaps matching TRBD2 (6 bases). CDR3 length equals 13 residues. The germline CDR1 and CDR2 sequences are SGHRS and YFSETQ. Trimming shortened V by 4 bases and J by 4 bases, and 12 bases separated the two germline ends. CDR3 DNA: TGCGCCAGCAGCGGGGGGTATCCTTACGAGCAGTACTTC. It is translated as CASSGGYPYEQYF.

The V gene is TRBV30, the J gene TRBJ2-7; TRBD2 agrees at 9 bases. CDR3 length equals 14 residues. The V gene end was trimmed by 1 base and the J gene end by 5 bases; junction bases not matched to a gene: 6. Germline CDR1 reads GTSNPN; CDR2 reads SVGIG (reference sequence). Here the CDR3 reads CAWSGLAGVDEQYF. Written as DNA, the CDR3 is TGTGCCTGGAGTGGGTTAGCGGGGGTGGACGAGCAGTACTTC.

The chain couples TRBV18 to TRBJ1-3; 9 bases fit TRBD1. The germline gives CDR1 KGHSH, CDR2 LQKENI. The CDR3 runs 16 residues. J was trimmed by 8 bases and V by 3 bases; bases with no gene match: 11. The CDR3 DNA sequence: TGTGCCAGCTCACCCATCGGGACAGGGAAGGGATACACCATATATTTT. Protein sequence: CASSPIGTGKGYTIYF.

In this sample, this clone turned up a few times. This chain connects TRBV19 to TRBJ2-2; D gene unclear. The V end was cut by 7 bases, the J end by 1 base, with 1 base between. Germline CDR1 LNHDA, CDR2 SQIVND (reference sequence). The CDR3 has 11 amino acids. The CDR3 DNA is TGTGCCAGTAAGAACACCGGGGAGCTGTTTTTT. Translation gives CASKNTGELFF.

This sequence joins TRBV27 and TRBJ1-5; perhaps TRBD1 as D (6 bases). V dropped 9 bases and J dropped 6 bases, with 18 bases sitting between them. Germline-derived CDR1 and CDR2 are MNHEY and SMNVEV (reference sequence). The CDR3 sequence is 14 residues long. The CDR3 DNA reads TGTGCCAGTCCCCCCCCAGGGGAAAGTCAGCCCCAGCATTTT. Protein: CASPPPGESQPQHF.

CDR3 loop: CASSLGQGWGYTF. The CDR3 nucleotides read TGTGCCAGCAGTTTGGGACAGGGTTGGGGCTACACCTTC. The gene calls are TRBV12-3 or TRBV12-4 and TRBJ1-2; 9 bases line up with TRBD1. V shed 3 bases, J shed 8 bases, and the junction held 4 bases outside the gene matches. This CDR3 comprises 13 residues.

The chain couples TRBV5-1 to TRBJ1-1, with 7 positions matching TRBD1. The trim removed 4 bases at V and 6 bases at J, leaving 9 bases unmatched. Germline V gene data show CDR1 as SGHRS and CDR2 as YFSETQ. The CDR3 consists of 14 residues. CDR3 protein: CASSQGVSASEAFF. CDR3 DNA: TGCGCCAGCAGCCAGGGGGTCTCTGCTTCTGAAGCTTTCTTT.

The gene calls are TRBV7-3 and TRBJ2-6; 10 nucleotides match TRBD2. The CDR3 length is 18 residues. Germline-derived CDR1 and CDR2 are SGHTA and FQGTGA. Unmatched junction bases numbered 5, after V lost 3 bases and J lost 0 bases. The DNA of the CDR3 is TGTGCCAGCAGCTTTACTAGCGGGGCGCTCTCTGGGGCCAACGTCCTGACTTTC. Translated, it gives CASSFTSGALSGANVLTF.

CDR3 in DNA: TGCGCCAGCAGCTGGGGGACAGGTCAATACGGGGGCGAGCAGTACTTC. Translation gives CASSWGTGQYGGEQYF. The V and J genes are TRBV5-1 and TRBJ2-7; 8 bases align to TRBD1. Germline loops: CDR1 SGHRS, CDR2 YFSETQ. CDR3 length: 16 amino acids. Losses at the gene ends were 3 bases for V and 6 bases for J; bases not matched to a gene: 14.

The V gene is TRBV28, the J gene TRBJ1-2; a weak D match, TRBD1 (5 bases). The germline V gene encodes CDR1 MDHEN and CDR2 SYDVKM. Trimming stripped 6 bases from V and 8 bases from J, with 19 bases between. CDR3 length: 14 amino acids. CDR3: CASRTDRFLRGYTF. As DNA, the CDR3 is TGTGCCAGCAGGACAGACCGATTCCTGAGAGGCTACACCTTC.

The chain has TRBV7-2 and TRBJ1-2; 7 bases agree with TRBD1. J lost 4 bases, V lost 7 bases, and 9 bases had no gene match. The CDR3 length is 14 residues. Per germline, CDR1 SGHTA and CDR2 FQGNSA. CDR3 sequence reads: CASTLTGQSYGYTF. DNA of the CDR3: TGTGCCAGCACCCTAACGGGACAGAGCTATGGCTACACCTTC.

V usage is TRBV21-1 and J usage is TRBJ1-2. TRBV21-1 is a pseudogene locus. This CDR3 region has 16 residues. The CDR3 region is CASSKVGQQRNYGYTF. The CDR3 region has the DNA TGTGCCAGCAGCAAAGTTGGCCAGCAACGCAACTATGGCTACACCTTC.

J is TRBJ1-2 and V is TRBV6-5; 7 positions match TRBD1. The germline V gene has CDR1 MNHEY and CDR2 SVGAGI. Trimming cost V 8 bases and J 4 bases; bases outside gene matches: 10. The length of the CDR3 is 14 residues. DNA of the CDR3: TGTGCCAGCGGACGGGACAGACAATTCTATGGCTACACCTTC. Protein sequence: CASGRDRQFYGYTF.

This sequence joins TRBV2 and TRBJ2-1, with 8 bases aligning to TRBD2. Per germline, CDR1 SNHLY and CDR2 FYNNEI. The V and J ends lost 0 bases and 9 bases, in that order; junction bases with no gene match: 10. This CDR3 spans 16 amino acids. CDR3 protein: CASSEASGDIPSEQFF. The CDR3 DNA reads TGTGCCAGCAGTGAAGCTAGCGGGGACATCCCTAGTGAGCAGTTCTTC.

The V and J genes are TRBV7-9 and TRBJ1-1, with a tentative D call TRBD1 (5 bases). Germline loops: CDR1 SEHNR, CDR2 FQNEAQ (reference sequence). V was cut by 5 bases and J by 7 bases, with 20 bases left in between. There are 15 residues in the CDR3. CDR3 protein: CASSPPRPGQGEAFF. In DNA form, the CDR3 reads TGTGCCAGCAGCCCTCCCCGCCCAGGCCAGGGTGAAGCTTTCTTT.

This chain uses TRBV5-6 with TRBJ1-1, with D hard to call. The CDR3 totals 14 residues. Trimming pared 4 bases from V and 5 bases from J, leaving 15 bases between. Germline CDR1 SGHDT, CDR2 YYEEEE. The CDR3 DNA is TGTGCCAGCAGCACTTTGACAATTGGGACTGAAGCTTTCTTT. This sequence encodes CASSTLTIGTEAFF.